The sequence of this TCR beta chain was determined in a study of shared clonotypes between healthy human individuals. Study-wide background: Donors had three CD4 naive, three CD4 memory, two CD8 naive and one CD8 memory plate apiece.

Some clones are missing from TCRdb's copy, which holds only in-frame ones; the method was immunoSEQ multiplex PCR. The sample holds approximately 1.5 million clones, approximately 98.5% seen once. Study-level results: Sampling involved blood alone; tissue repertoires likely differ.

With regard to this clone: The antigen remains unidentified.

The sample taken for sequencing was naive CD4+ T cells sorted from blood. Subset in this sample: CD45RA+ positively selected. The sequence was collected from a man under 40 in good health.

CDR3 sequence reads: CASSERGSGERRYF. The CDR3 DNA reads as TGTGCCAGCAGTGAGCGCGGGAGCGGGGAGAGGCGGTACTTC. This chain uses TRBV2 with TRBJ2-7, with 7 positions matching TRBD2. The CDR3 length is 14 residues. With V trimmed by 3 bases and J by 12 bases, 14 bases remained unmatched. CDR1 is SNHLY, CDR2 FYNNEI, per germline.